This TCR beta chain derives from a study of OX40 agonist ivuxolimab in advanced cancers. On the study more broadly: Patients were dosed intravenously with ivuxolimab at 0.01 to 10 mg/kg every 2 weeks. Three patients, one with hepatocellular carcinoma and two with cutaneous melanoma, responded partially. Having had anti-PD-1, anti-PD-L1 or anti-CTLA-4 therapy before was allowed, and over 35% had some. Participants averaged approximately 60 years of age (range roughly 23 to 90) and were around 85% male.

Generated by immunoSEQ multiplex PCR, the TCRdb table keeps only in-frame clones and is missing some. The data hold some 62,000 clones, with 70% to 80% observed a single time. Per the germline V gene, CDR1 is SGHRS and CDR2 is YFSETQ. Germline trimming cut 4 bases from V and 1 base from J; bases unmatched to any gene: 7. The CDR3 spans 15 residues. This clone has more than one count but fewer than ten. Additional DNA sequences in this sample encode the identical CDR3. This chain uses TRBV5-1 with TRBJ1-1, with 7 positions matching TRBD1. The TCR sequence derives from an adult with an advanced solid tumor such as melanoma, head and neck, liver or kidney cancer. Material: CD4+ or CD8+ T cells sorted from blood, obtained in a trial of the OX40 agonist ivuxolimab. The CDR3 nucleotides read TGCGCCAGCAGCCCCCCGGGACAGCGGAACACTGAAGCTTTCTTT. Translated: CASSPPGQRNTEAFF.